This T cell receptor beta chain was retrieved from a study of blood T cell repertoires in COVID-19. Some clones are missing from TCRdb's copy, which holds only in-frame ones; the method was immunoSEQ multiplex PCR. The table includes about 220,000 clones, around nine tenths detected once. Germline lookup yields CDR1 KGHSH and CDR2 LQKENI. The CDR3 has 16 amino acids. Trimming removed 3 bases from V and 4 bases from J; junction bases left unmatched: 5. Sample: PBMCs or T cells enriched from blood (not recorded which). The chain employs TRBV18 and TRBJ2-2, with TRBD1 matching over 10 bases. The origin of this receptor is a woman between 50 and 59 years old with acute COVID-19. The CDR3 DNA reads as TGTGCCAGCTCACCCCTGGACAGGGGGTCCACCGGGGAGCTGTTTTTT. This encodes CASSPLDRGSTGELFF.